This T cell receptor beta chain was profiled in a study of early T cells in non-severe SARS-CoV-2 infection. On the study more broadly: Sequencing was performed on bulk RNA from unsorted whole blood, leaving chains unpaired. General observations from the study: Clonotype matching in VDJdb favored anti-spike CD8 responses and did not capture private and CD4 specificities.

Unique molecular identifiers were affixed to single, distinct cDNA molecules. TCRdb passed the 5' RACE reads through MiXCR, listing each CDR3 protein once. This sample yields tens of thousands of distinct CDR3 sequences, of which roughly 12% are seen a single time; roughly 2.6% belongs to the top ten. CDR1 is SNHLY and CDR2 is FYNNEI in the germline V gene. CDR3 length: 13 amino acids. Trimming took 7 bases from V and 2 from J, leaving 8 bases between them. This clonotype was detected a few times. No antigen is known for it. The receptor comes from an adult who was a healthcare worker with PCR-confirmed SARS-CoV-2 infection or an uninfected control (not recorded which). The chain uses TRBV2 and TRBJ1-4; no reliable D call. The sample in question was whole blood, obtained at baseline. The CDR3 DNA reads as TGTGCCAGCACACGGTGGACTAATGAAAAACTGTTTTTT. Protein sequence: CASTRWTNEKLFF.